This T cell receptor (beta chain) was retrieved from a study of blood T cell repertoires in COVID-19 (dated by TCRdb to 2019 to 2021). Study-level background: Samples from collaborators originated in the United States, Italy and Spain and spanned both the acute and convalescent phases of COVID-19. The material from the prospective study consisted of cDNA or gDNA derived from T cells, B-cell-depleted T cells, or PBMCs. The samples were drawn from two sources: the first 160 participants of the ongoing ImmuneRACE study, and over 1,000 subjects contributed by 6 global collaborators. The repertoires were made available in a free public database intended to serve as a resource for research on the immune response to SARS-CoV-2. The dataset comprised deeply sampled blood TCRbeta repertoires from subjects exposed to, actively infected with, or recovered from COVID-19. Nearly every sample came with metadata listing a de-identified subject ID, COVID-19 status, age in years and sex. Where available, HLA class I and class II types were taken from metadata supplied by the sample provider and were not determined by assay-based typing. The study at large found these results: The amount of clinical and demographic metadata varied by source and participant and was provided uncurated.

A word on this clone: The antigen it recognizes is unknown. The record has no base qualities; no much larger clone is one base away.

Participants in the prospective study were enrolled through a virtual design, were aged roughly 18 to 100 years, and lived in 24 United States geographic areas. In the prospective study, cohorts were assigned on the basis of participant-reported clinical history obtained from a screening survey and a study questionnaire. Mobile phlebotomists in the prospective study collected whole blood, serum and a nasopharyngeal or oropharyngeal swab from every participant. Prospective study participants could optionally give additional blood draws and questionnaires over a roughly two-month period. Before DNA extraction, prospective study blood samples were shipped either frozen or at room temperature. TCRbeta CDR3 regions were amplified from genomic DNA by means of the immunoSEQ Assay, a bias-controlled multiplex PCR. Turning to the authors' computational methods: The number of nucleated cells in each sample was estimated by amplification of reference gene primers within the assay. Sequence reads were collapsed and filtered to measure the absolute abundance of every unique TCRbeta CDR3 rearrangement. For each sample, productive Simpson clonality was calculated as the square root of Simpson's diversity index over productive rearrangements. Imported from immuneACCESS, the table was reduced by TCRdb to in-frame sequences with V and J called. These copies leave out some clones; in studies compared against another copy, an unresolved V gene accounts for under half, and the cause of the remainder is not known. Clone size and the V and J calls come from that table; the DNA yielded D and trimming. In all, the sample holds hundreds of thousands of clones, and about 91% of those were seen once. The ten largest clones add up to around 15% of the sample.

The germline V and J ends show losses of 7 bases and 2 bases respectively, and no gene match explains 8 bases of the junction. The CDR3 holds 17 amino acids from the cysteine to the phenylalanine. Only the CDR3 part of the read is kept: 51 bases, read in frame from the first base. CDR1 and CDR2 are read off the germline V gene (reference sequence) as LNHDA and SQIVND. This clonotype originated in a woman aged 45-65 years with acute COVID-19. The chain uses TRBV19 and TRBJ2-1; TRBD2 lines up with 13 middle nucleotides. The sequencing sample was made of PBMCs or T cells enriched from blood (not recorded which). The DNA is TGTGCCAGTAACCCAACTAGCGGGAGGGCCCCCTACAATGAGCAGTTCTTC. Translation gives CASNPTSGRAPYNEQFF.